Ten or more counts support the clone carrying this TCR beta chain. The antigen remains undetermined. This entry belongs to a study of CD8 T cells in ankylosing spondylitis. General observations from the study: With a CD8+ phenotype, disease-linked clones were relatively rare in peripheral blood.

Via MiXCR, TCRdb re-called the 5' RACE reads, giving one row per CDR3 protein. The table has a few hundred thousand distinct CDR3 sequences, roughly 10% seen once; the top ten hold roughly 6.8%. V lost 6 bases and J 3 bases, leaving 14 bases between the germline ends. The CDR3 covers 14 residues. CDR1 MNHEY and CDR2 SMNVEV come from the germline V gene (reference sequence). The sequence was obtained from a male donor with ankylosing spondylitis or in good health (not recorded which). The rearrangement uses TRBV27 and TRBJ1-1, with D possibly matching TRBD1 (5 bases). The source material was blood, either unsorted or a sorted T cell fraction (not recorded which). CDR3 sequence reads: CASSSYGAYTEAFF. The DNA for the CDR3 is TGTGCCAGCAGCTCTTATGGGGCCTACACTGAAGCTTTCTTT.